This is a list of T cell receptor beta chains from one sample in a study of CD8+CD57+ T cells in acquired aplastic anemia. TCRdb called the reads again in MiXCR, with one record for every CDR3 protein. Among approximately 160,000 distinct CDR3 sequences, more than 45% were seen once, and the ten largest hold around 3.2%. Source material: sorted CD4+, CD8+, or CD8+CD57+ T cells (not recorded which) from PBMCs. The receptors shown here come from a human donor with aplastic anemia. Each CDR3 is given without its conserved first and last residue. Each record gives: CDR3 protein, J gene, V gene, clone size. A row's size may be missing; if present it is once, few, many or a size class.

CDR3 protein: ASSGGEAGNGYT
J gene: TRBJ1-2
V gene: TRBV19
clone size: -

CDR3 protein: ASTTGANTGELF
J gene: TRBJ2-2
V gene: TRBV25-1
clone size: few

CDR3 protein: ASSPLAGVGGEQF
J gene: TRBJ2-1
V gene: TRBV7-6
clone size: -

CDR3 protein: ASSLDIYEQF
J gene: TRBJ2-1
V gene: TRBV5-5
clone size: many

CDR3 protein: AISDRTNTEAF
J gene: TRBJ1-1
V gene: TRBV10-3
clone size: -

CDR3 protein: ASSPGGGVRYVQY
J gene: TRBJ2-7
V gene: TRBV7-6
clone size: -

CDR3 protein: ATSSRQGIYGYT
J gene: TRBJ1-2
V gene: TRBV15
clone size: -

CDR3 protein: ASGQAVSPYTDTQY
J gene: TRBJ2-3
V gene: TRBV25-1
clone size: -

CDR3 protein: ASSPHRGPDTQY
J gene: TRBJ2-3
V gene: TRBV6-1
clone size: many

CDR3 protein: SAQADTGVPPHEQY
J gene: -
V gene: TRBV20-1
clone size: -

CDR3 protein: ASSEDLGDRGYSSGNTIY
J gene: TRBJ1-3
V gene: TRBV2
clone size: few

CDR3 protein: SAREGIINQPQH
J gene: TRBJ1-5
V gene: TRBV20-1
clone size: many

CDR3 protein: ASSLYSPYEQY
J gene: TRBJ2-7
V gene: TRBV5-1
clone size: -

CDR3 protein: ASRRQNEKLF
J gene: TRBJ1-4
V gene: TRBV19
clone size: -

CDR3 protein: SVDRTGGPSVGYT
J gene: TRBJ1-2
V gene: TRBV29-1
clone size: -

CDR3 protein: ASSYKAGLPYEQY
J gene: TRBJ2-7
V gene: TRBV6-2/TRBV6-3
clone size: few

CDR3 protein: ASVWGNEQF
J gene: TRBJ2-1
V gene: TRBV2
clone size: -

CDR3 protein: SVEVWGYEQY
J gene: TRBJ2-7
V gene: TRBV29-1
clone size: -

CDR3 protein: ASSLSLENTEAF
J gene: TRBJ1-1
V gene: TRBV2
clone size: once

CDR3 protein: ASSEFGPGGLHEQY
J gene: TRBJ2-7
V gene: TRBV25-1
clone size: -

CDR3 protein: SARGSGTGSSYNEQF
J gene: TRBJ2-1
V gene: TRBV20-1
clone size: many

CDR3 protein: SARHETGYT
J gene: TRBJ1-2
V gene: TRBV29-1
clone size: -

CDR3 protein: ASSLPGSYNEQF
J gene: TRBJ2-1
V gene: TRBV7-3
clone size: many

CDR3 protein: ASREQGDGYT
J gene: TRBJ1-2
V gene: TRBV2
clone size: once

CDR3 protein: ASSPRGASMNTEAF
J gene: TRBJ1-1
V gene: TRBV6-2/TRBV6-3
clone size: few

CDR3 protein: ASSLLSQPQH
J gene: TRBJ1-5
V gene: TRBV19
clone size: many

CDR3 protein: AISAEMGDTQY
J gene: TRBJ2-3
V gene: TRBV10-3
clone size: few

CDR3 protein: ASKTGDGNTIY
J gene: TRBJ1-3
V gene: TRBV10-1
clone size: -

CDR3 protein: ATSPPGGGFTDTQY
J gene: TRBJ2-3
V gene: TRBV24-1
clone size: many

CDR3 protein: ASSLEGDLYNEQF
J gene: TRBJ2-1
V gene: TRBV5-4
clone size: many

CDR3 protein: ASSQGQGALKDEKLF
J gene: TRBJ1-4
V gene: TRBV2
clone size: -

CDR3 protein: ASTGTGANVLT
J gene: TRBJ2-6
V gene: TRBV19
clone size: -

CDR3 protein: ASSFRDRVNEKLF
J gene: TRBJ1-4
V gene: TRBV12-3/TRBV12-4
clone size: -

CDR3 protein: ASSGWTGNYEQY
J gene: TRBJ2-7
V gene: TRBV6-5
clone size: many

CDR3 protein: ASSQVAGDRNTIY
J gene: TRBJ1-3
V gene: TRBV14
clone size: -

CDR3 protein: AIKRGPYEQY
J gene: TRBJ2-7
V gene: TRBV10-3
clone size: -

CDR3 protein: AISTGLAAVDTSY
J gene: TRBJ2-3
V gene: TRBV10-3
clone size: few

CDR3 protein: ASSFPQGREQY
J gene: TRBJ2-7
V gene: TRBV6-5
clone size: many

CDR3 protein: ASSTYGTGGVYGYT
J gene: TRBJ1-2
V gene: TRBV11-2
clone size: many

CDR3 protein: ASSPSRDEKLV
J gene: TRBJ1-4
V gene: TRBV3-1
clone size: -

CDR3 protein: ASSAQGRTPGRNIQY
J gene: TRBJ2-4
V gene: TRBV5-1
clone size: many

CDR3 protein: ASRGQGVNTQY
J gene: TRBJ2-3
V gene: TRBV6-1
clone size: -

CDR3 protein: SAPGQGVEQPQH
J gene: TRBJ1-5
V gene: TRBV20-1
clone size: -

CDR3 protein: ASSVGPTSYEQF
J gene: TRBJ2-1
V gene: TRBV9
clone size: -

CDR3 protein: ASSQDRFATEF
J gene: TRBJ2-1
V gene: TRBV4-1
clone size: many

CDR3 protein: ASRPERGELF
J gene: TRBJ2-2
V gene: TRBV7-3
clone size: many

CDR3 protein: ATSDRDHENGYT
J gene: TRBJ1-2
V gene: TRBV24-1
clone size: few

CDR3 protein: ASSAPRAGVSTGELF
J gene: TRBJ2-2
V gene: TRBV6-1
clone size: many

CDR3 protein: ASSAGGAGGDTQY
J gene: TRBJ2-3
V gene: TRBV9
clone size: many

CDR3 protein: ATSDPGTYYGYT
J gene: TRBJ1-2
V gene: TRBV24-1
clone size: many